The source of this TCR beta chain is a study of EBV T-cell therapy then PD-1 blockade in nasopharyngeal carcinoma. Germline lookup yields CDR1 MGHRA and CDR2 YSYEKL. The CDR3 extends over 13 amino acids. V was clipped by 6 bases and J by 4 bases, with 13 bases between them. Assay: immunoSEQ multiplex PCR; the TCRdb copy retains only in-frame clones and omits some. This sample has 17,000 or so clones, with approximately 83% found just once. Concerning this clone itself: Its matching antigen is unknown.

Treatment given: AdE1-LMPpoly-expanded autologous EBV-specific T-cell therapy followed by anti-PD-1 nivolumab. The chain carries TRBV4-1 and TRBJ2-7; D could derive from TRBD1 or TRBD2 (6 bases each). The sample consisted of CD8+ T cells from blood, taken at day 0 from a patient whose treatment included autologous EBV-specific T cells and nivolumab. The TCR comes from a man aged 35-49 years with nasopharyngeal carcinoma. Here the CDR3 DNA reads TGCGCCAGCAGGCTAGGGGGGAGTTACGAGCAGTACTTC. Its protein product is CASRLGGSYEQYF.